This paragraph reports one TCR beta chain. What it recognizes is unknown. Sequencing used immunoSEQ multiplex PCR; TCRdb keeps in-frame clones, though not all of them. The sample contains over a million clones, under 80% of which appear only once. CDR3 length: 14 amino acids. Between the trimmed V and J ends, which lost 4 bases and 1 base, there was a span of 10 bases. Per the germline V gene, CDR1 is SGHRS and CDR2 is YFSETQ. This record comes from a study of shared clonotypes between healthy human individuals. Study-level points and caveats: The study found roughly 5.3% of naive CD4 clonotypes shared across a few donors.

The clonotype originates from a man in his late teens or twenties in good health. The sequenced sample consisted of memory CD4+ T cells sorted from blood. Sample subset: CD45RA-negative fraction. The genes are TRBV5-1 and TRBJ2-3, with D unresolved. The CDR3 protein is CASSHQTRTDTQYF. CDR3 bases: TGCGCCAGCAGCCACCAGACCCGCACAGATACGCAGTATTTT.